The rows below give T cell receptor beta chains drawn from one sample of a study of T cell repertoires in cytomegalovirus infection. MiXCR was run by TCRdb on the reads, yielding one entry per CDR3 protein. Of 480,000 or so distinct CDR3 sequences listed, about 11% are singletons. Specimen: PBMCs. These receptors were collected from a human donor in good health (CMV status not recorded). Some clones in this sample may be carry-over from other donors' samples. Each CDR3 is given with its conserved first and last residue. A D gene is named only where the DNA matches it firmly. Size values are once, few and many counts, or a class for expanded clones, and some rows have none.

clone_size: -; j_call: TRBJ1-2; d_call: -; v_call: TRBV7-9; cdr3_nt: TGTGCCAGCAGTCAAGGGACCCGCCCGGGCGGCTACACCTTC; cdr3_aa: CASSQGTRPGGYTF
clone_size: -; j_call: TRBJ2-5; d_call: -; v_call: TRBV5-4; cdr3_nt: TGTGCCAGCAGTGGAGGGATTTTGCACCAAGAGACCCAGTACTTC; cdr3_aa: CASSGGILHQETQYF
clone_size: few; j_call: TRBJ2-7; d_call: -; v_call: TRBV12-5; cdr3_nt: TGTGCTAGTGGTCCTCCTGGGTACCGGGGCGAGCAGTACTTC; cdr3_aa: CASGPPGYRGEQYF
clone_size: many; j_call: TRBJ2-1; d_call: -; v_call: TRBV5-1; cdr3_nt: TGCGCCAGCAGCTCCCGCGGGGTAGCTGGGTACAATGAGCAGTTCTTC; cdr3_aa: CASSSRGVAGYNEQFF
clone_size: many; j_call: TRBJ2-5; d_call: -; v_call: TRBV12-5; cdr3_nt: TGTGCTAGTGGTTTGCACGCACAAGAGACCCAGTACTTC; cdr3_aa: CASGLHAQETQYF
clone_size: -; j_call: TRBJ1-4; d_call: -; v_call: TRBV5-5; cdr3_nt: TGTGCCAGCAGATTGAAGGGGTGGTCTAATGAAAAACTGTTTTTT; cdr3_aa: CASRLKGWSNEKLFF
clone_size: -; j_call: TRBJ2-2; d_call: -; v_call: TRBV5-1; cdr3_nt: TGCGCCAGCAGCACGGGACCGAGTAACACCGGGGAGCTGTTTTTT; cdr3_aa: CASSTGPSNTGELFF
clone_size: many; j_call: TRBJ1-5; d_call: -; v_call: TRBV4-1; cdr3_nt: TGCGCCAGCAGCCAAGATACCAACCCTAGCAATCAGCCCCAGCATTTT; cdr3_aa: CASSQDTNPSNQPQHF
clone_size: -; j_call: TRBJ2-7; d_call: -; v_call: TRBV23-1; cdr3_nt: TGCGCCAGCAGCCGCACCGGGGCCGATTACGAGCAGTACTTC; cdr3_aa: CASSRTGADYEQYF
clone_size: -; j_call: TRBJ1-5; d_call: -; v_call: TRBV2; cdr3_nt: TGTGCCAGCAGTGAACCTAAGAAGTATAGCAATCAGCCCCAGCATTTT; cdr3_aa: CASSEPKKYSNQPQHF
clone_size: -; j_call: TRBJ1-4; d_call: -; v_call: TRBV3-1; cdr3_nt: TGTGCCAGCAGCCCCGACTACCGGGACGGTAATGAAAAACTGTTTTTT; cdr3_aa: CASSPDYRDGNEKLFF
clone_size: -; j_call: TRBJ2-7; d_call: -; v_call: TRBV18; cdr3_nt: TGTGCCAGCTCACCACCGGGTGGAAGGTTCTACGAGCAGTACTTC; cdr3_aa: CASSPPGGRFYEQYF
clone_size: many; j_call: TRBJ2-1; d_call: TRBD2; v_call: TRBV19; cdr3_nt: TGTGCCAGTAGTCCCGGACTAGCGGGAGACGATGAGCAGTTCTTC; cdr3_aa: CASSPGLAGDDEQFF
clone_size: many; j_call: TRBJ1-2; d_call: -; v_call: TRBV7-2; cdr3_nt: TGTGCCAGCAGCTTGGCCGGGGGGACGGGGGGCTACACCTTC; cdr3_aa: CASSLAGGTGGYTF
clone_size: many; j_call: TRBJ1-2; d_call: TRBD1; v_call: TRBV7-2; cdr3_nt: TGTGCCAGCAGCCTCGACAGGGGGCGCCAAGGTGGCTACACCTTC; cdr3_aa: CASSLDRGRQGGYTF
clone_size: -; j_call: TRBJ2-3; d_call: -; v_call: TRBV5-1; cdr3_nt: TGCGCCAGCAGCTTGGTTTCAGTAGACACAGATACGCAGTATTTT; cdr3_aa: CASSLVSVDTDTQYF
clone_size: -; j_call: TRBJ1-5; d_call: TRBD1; v_call: TRBV20-1; cdr3_nt: TGCAGTGCCCCACCGGGACAGGGGAAAGGTCAGCCCCAGCATTTT; cdr3_aa: CSAPPGQGKGQPQHF
clone_size: few; j_call: TRBJ2-2; d_call: TRBD1; v_call: TRBV28; cdr3_nt: TGTGCCAGCAGTTCCACCACAGGGGGCGCGTTTGACGGGGAGCTGTTTTTT; cdr3_aa: CASSSTTGGAFDGELFF